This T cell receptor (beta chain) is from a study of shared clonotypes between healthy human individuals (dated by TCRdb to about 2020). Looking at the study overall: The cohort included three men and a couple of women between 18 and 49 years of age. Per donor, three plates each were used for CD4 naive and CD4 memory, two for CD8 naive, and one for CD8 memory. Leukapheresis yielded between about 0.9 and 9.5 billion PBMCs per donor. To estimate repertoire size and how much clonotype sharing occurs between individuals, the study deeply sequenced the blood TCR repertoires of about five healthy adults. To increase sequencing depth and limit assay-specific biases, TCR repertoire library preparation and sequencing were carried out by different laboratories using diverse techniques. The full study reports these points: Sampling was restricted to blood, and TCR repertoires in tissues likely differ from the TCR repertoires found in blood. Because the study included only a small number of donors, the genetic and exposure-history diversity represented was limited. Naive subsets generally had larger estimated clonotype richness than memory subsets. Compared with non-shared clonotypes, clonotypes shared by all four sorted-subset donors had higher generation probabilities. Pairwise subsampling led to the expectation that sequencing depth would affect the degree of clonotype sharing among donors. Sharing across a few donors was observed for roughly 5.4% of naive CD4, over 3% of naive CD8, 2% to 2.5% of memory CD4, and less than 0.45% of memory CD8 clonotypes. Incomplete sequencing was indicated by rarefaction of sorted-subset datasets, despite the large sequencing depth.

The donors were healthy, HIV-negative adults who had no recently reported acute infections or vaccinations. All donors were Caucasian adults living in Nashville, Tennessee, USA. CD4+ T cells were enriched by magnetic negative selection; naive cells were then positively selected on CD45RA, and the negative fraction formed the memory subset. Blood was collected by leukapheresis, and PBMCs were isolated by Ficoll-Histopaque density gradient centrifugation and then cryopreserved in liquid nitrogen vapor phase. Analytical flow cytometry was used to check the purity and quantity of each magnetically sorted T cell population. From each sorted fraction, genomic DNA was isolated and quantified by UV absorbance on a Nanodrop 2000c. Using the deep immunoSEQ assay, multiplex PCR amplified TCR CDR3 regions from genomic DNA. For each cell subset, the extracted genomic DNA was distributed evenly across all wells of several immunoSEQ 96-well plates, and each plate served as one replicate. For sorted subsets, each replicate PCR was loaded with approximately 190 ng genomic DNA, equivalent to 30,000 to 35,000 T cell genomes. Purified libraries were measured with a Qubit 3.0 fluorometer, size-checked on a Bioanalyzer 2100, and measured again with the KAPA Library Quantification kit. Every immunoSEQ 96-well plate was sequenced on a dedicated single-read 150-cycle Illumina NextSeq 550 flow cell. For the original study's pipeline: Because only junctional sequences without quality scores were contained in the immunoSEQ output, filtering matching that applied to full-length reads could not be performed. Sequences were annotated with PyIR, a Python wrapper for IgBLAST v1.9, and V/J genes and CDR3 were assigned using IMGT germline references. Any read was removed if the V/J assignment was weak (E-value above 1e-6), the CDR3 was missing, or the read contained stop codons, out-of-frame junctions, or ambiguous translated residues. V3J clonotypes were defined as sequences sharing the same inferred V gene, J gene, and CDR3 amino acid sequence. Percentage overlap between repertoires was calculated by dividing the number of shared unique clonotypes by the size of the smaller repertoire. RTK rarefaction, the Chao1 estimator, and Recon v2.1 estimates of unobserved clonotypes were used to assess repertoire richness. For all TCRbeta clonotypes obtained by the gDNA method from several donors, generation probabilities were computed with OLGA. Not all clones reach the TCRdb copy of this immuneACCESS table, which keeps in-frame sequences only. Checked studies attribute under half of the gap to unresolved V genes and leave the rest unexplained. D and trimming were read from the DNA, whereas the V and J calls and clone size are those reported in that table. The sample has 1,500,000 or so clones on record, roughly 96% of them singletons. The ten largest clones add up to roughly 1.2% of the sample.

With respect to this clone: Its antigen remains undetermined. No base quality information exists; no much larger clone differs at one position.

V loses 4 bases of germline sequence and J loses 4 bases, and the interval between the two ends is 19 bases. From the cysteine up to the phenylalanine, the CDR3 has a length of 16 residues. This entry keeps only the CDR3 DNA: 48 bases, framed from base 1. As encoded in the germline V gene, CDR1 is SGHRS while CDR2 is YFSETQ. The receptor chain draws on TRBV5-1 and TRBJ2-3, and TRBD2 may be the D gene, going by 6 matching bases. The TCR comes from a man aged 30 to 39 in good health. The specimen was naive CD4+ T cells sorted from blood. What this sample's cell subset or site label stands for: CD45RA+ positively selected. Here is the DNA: TGCGCCAGCAGCCCCATGGACTATCCCCGTGCAGATACGCAGTATTTT. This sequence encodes CASSPMDYPRADTQYF.